A single sample gave rise to the 17 T cell receptor beta chains below, sequenced in a study of tumor and adjacent non-tumor tissue in lung cancer. This sample's RNA came from whole unsorted tissue. Three rounds of nested PCR, following a modified ARM-PCR protocol, produced the TCRbeta library. MiXCR, run by TCRdb on the multiplex PCR reads, gives a single entry per CDR3 protein. The table has 60,000 to 85,000 distinct CDR3 sequences, roughly 76% seen once. Specimen: lung tumor tissue. Receptors were obtained from a woman aged 50 to 60 with non-small cell lung cancer.

Points on this clonotype: An end of the junction does not agree with germline; a read error may underlie this. This chain connects TRBV20-1 to TRBJ1-1; D unclear. CDR1 is DFQATT and CDR2 is SNEGSKA in the germline V gene (reference sequence). The CDR3 sequence is 17 residues long. This chain's CDR3 is CSDRDPTSAGGRTEAFF. In nucleotides, the CDR3 is TGCAGTGATAGAGATCCCACCTCGGCGGGAGGAAGGACTGAAGCATTCTTT.

Details on this clonotype: The conserved closing phenylalanine or tryptophan is absent in this CDR3, likely reflecting a read error. V is TRBV11-2 and J is TRBJ2-1; D is undetermined. CDR1 and CDR2 from the germline V gene are SGHAT and FQNNGV. CDR3 length equals 15 residues. CDR3: CVSSLVQSVYNEQFL. As DNA, the CDR3 is TGTGTCAGCAGCTTAGTTCAGAGTGTATACAATGAGCAGTTCTTA.

In regard to this clonotype: One end of the junction varies from germline; a read error may be responsible. This chain uses TRBV20-1 with TRBJ2-7; weak D call: TRBD2 (6 bases). CDR3 length: 14 residues. Germline lookup yields CDR1 DFQATT and CDR2 SNEGSKA (reference sequence). The CDR3 here is CSPREVGEVYEQYF. The CDR3 bases are TGCAGTCCTAGAGAGGTAGGGGAGGTTTACGAGCAGTACTTC.

Points on this clonotype: The junction differs from germline at one of its ends, possibly a read error. The chain employs TRBV11-2 and TRBJ2-7; D is unresolved. This CDR3 has 16 amino acids. Germline assignment: CDR1 SGHAT and CDR2 FQNNGV. The CDR3 region has the DNA TGTGCCAGCAGCTCCACAGAGCCCGGGCCGCGGCACGACCAGTATTTC. Its translation is CASSSTEPGPRHDQYF.

This clonotype qualifies as medium-sized. The chain employs TRBV4-1 and TRBJ2-7; 8 nucleotides align to TRBD1. This CDR3 is 17 amino acids long. V trimming: 1 base; J trimming: 3 bases; junction bases outside the gene matches: 11. The germline V gene encodes CDR1 MGHRA and CDR2 YSYEKL. The CDR3 sequence is CASSQAFGRGRFYEQYF. CDR3 bases: TGCGCCAGCAGCCAAGCCTTTGGCAGGGGGCGTTTCTACGAGCAGTACTTC.

With respect to this clonotype: Because it lacks the conserved phenylalanine or tryptophan at the end, this CDR3 is likely a read error. The V gene is TRBV6-1, the J gene TRBJ2-5; no firm D call. In germline, CDR1 is MNHNS, CDR2 SASEGT. The CDR3 is made up of 13 amino acids. The CDR3 DNA reads TGTGCCTGCAGTGAAATACGGGCGGAGACCCAGTACCTC. This encodes CACSEIRAETQYL.

The genes are TRBV30 and TRBJ1-5; TRBD1 aligns across 9 bases. From germline, CDR1 is GTSNPN and CDR2 SVGIG (reference sequence). CDR3 length: 15 amino acids. The trim removed 3 bases at V and 7 bases at J, leaving 10 bases unmatched. CDR3 coding DNA: TGTGCCTGGAGCTTCACCGGGACAGGGAGCCAGCCCCAGCATTTT. Translating gives CAWSFTGTGSQPQHF.

Comments on this clonotype: At one boundary the junction diverges from the germline segment, which might be a read error. The J gene is TRBJ2-2, the V gene TRBV12-3 or TRBV12-4; D perhaps matches TRBD2 (6 bases). The CDR3 length is 15 residues. The CDR3 is CASSPSGRRAGVLFF. Written as DNA, the CDR3 is TGTGCCAGCAGCCCAAGCGGCAGGAGGGCCGGGGTGCTGTTTTTT.

The chain has TRBV11-2 and TRBJ2-7; the D call may be TRBD1 or TRBD2 (5 bases each). The J call may be incorrect, as the DNA end agrees better with TRBJ2-1. The V gene's germline CDR1 is SGHAT and CDR2 FQNNGV. This CDR3 region has 14 residues. CDR3 sequence (DNA): TGTGCCAGCAGCTGGGGCCGGGGAGCCTATGAGCAGTTCTTC. Translation gives CASSWGRGAYEQFF.

A note on this clonotype: A read error may account for a junction end that differs from germline. The rearrangement uses TRBV6-1 and TRBJ2-3; 10 bases align to TRBD2. CDR1 is MNHNS and CDR2 is SASEGT in the germline V gene. The CDR3 covers 15 residues. In DNA, the CDR3 is TGTGCCAGCAGACCAGCGGGAGGGATCGCAGATATGCAGTATTTT. Translation gives CASRPAGGIADMQYF.

This clonotype was counted a single time. Without the conserved terminal phenylalanine or tryptophan, this CDR3 likely stems from a read error. This chain joins TRBV12-3 or TRBV12-4 and TRBJ1-6; D might be TRBD1 (6 bases). Trimming stripped 5 bases from V and 14 bases from J, with 13 bases between. The CDR3 spans 12 residues. CDR3 in amino acids: CASSATGITLHS. CDR3 in DNA: TGTGCCAGCAGTGCAACAGGGATCACCCTCCACTCT.

The chain links TRBV4-3 to TRBJ2-5, with a possible D match to TRBD1 (5 bases). Germline CDR1 and CDR2: LGHNA and YSLEER. Trimming removed 9 bases at V and 2 bases at J, with 22 bases between. The CDR3 has 16 amino acids. CDR3 nucleotide sequence: TGCGCCAGTAGACAGTTAGTATCTCTCCCACAAGAGACCCAGTACTTC. Translated, it gives CASRQLVSLPQETQYF.

Comments on this clonotype: At one end, the junction sequence differs from germline, possibly due to a read error. In DNA form, the CDR3 reads TGTGCCAGCAGTTCTAAAGGAGTAGCGGCCACCGGGGACCTGTTTTTT. Amino acids: CASSSKGVAATGDLFF. This chain joins TRBV5-5 and TRBJ2-2; a possible D gene is TRBD2 (6 bases). The CDR3 totals 16 residues. Germline CDR1 SGHKS, CDR2 YYEKEE (reference sequence).

The chain uses TRBV6-5 and TRBJ1-1, with D hard to call. Trimming removed 9 bases from V and 2 bases from J, with 16 bases in between. Per the germline V gene, CDR1 is MNHEY and CDR2 is SVGAGI. The CDR3 length is 14 residues. As DNA, the CDR3 is TGTGCCAGTACTCATGGACTTACTAACACTGAAGCTTTCTTT. Protein sequence: CASTHGLTNTEAFF.

About this clonotype: One junction end disagrees with the germline gene, perhaps due to a read error. The chain carries TRBV20-1 and TRBJ2-7; 8 nucleotides line up with TRBD1. This CDR3 is built from 13 residues. CDR1 DFQATT and CDR2 SNEGSKA come from the germline V gene (reference sequence). The CDR3 DNA sequence: TGCAGTGCTGTAAGGACAGGGAGCTACGAGCAATACTTC. It yields the protein CSAVRTGSYEQYF.

In regard to this clonotype: The junction departs from the called germline gene at one end, perhaps through a read error. The CDR3 protein is CTSTPYNTYKQYF. Here the CDR3 DNA reads TGTACCAGCACCCCTTACAATACCTACAAGCAGTACTTC. This chain joins TRBV6-2 or TRBV6-3 and TRBJ2-7, with D hard to call. The CDR3 extends over 13 amino acids. Germline lookup yields CDR1 MNHEY and CDR2 SVGEGT.

Details on this clonotype: This may stem from a read error, because a much larger clone lies one nucleotide away. The V call is TRBV12-3 or TRBV12-4, the J call TRBJ1-5, with a possible D match to TRBD1 (6 bases). There are 14 residues in the CDR3. The CDR3 region has the DNA TGTGCCAGCAGTCGGGCAGGGGTCAATCAGGCCCAGCATTTT. Its translation: CASSRAGVNQAQHF.